A selection of T cell receptor beta chains follows, all from one sample in a study of T cell repertoires in cytomegalovirus infection. TCRdb fed the reads into MiXCR, producing one record per CDR3 protein. The sample has approximately 320,000 distinct CDR3 sequences, more than 8% seen once. Sequenced: PBMCs. These receptors all stem from a human donor in good health (CMV status not recorded). Some clones in this sample may be carry-over from other donors' samples. CDR3s include the opening cysteine and the closing phenylalanine or tryptophan. Fields, in order: clone size, D gene, J gene, V gene, CDR3 DNA, CDR3 protein. A D gene is named only where the DNA matches it firmly. Not every row has a clone size; where given, it reads once, few, many or a size class.

clone size: many; D gene: TRBD1; J gene: TRBJ1-6; V gene: TRBV7-2; CDR3 DNA: TGTGCCGCTAGACAGGGAAGGACGACAAATTCACCCCTCCACTTT; CDR3 protein: CAARQGRTTNSPLHF
clone size: few; D gene: .; J gene: TRBJ1-1; V gene: TRBV10-3; CDR3 DNA: TGTGCCATCAGTGATGACAGGCTCATGAACACTGAAGCTTTCTTT; CDR3 protein: CAISDDRLMNTEAFF
clone size: .; D gene: TRBD1; J gene: TRBJ1-5; V gene: TRBV3-1; CDR3 DNA: TGTGCCAGCAGCCGGAGTGAACAGGGGCATCAGCCCCAGCATTTT; CDR3 protein: CASSRSEQGHQPQHF
clone size: many; D gene: .; J gene: TRBJ2-7; V gene: TRBV12-3/TRBV12-4; CDR3 DNA: TGTGCCAGCAGTTTGCGTGGTCAGGTAAACTACGAGCAGTACTTC; CDR3 protein: CASSLRGQVNYEQYF
clone size: .; D gene: TRBD2; J gene: TRBJ2-7; V gene: TRBV4-1; CDR3 DNA: TGCGCCAGCAGCCAACTAGCGGGGGGCCCTACCGAGCAGTACTTC; CDR3 protein: CASSQLAGGPTEQYF
clone size: .; D gene: .; J gene: TRBJ1-4; V gene: TRBV7-6; CDR3 DNA: TGTGCCAGCAGCCTTGACAGGTCCAATGAAAAACTGTTTTTT; CDR3 protein: CASSLDRSNEKLFF
clone size: .; D gene: .; J gene: TRBJ1-6; V gene: TRBV15; CDR3 DNA: TGTGCCACCAGCAGAGACGACAGTCCTAATTCACCCCTCCACTTT; CDR3 protein: CATSRDDSPNSPLHF
clone size: many; D gene: TRBD1; J gene: TRBJ2-1; V gene: TRBV4-3; CDR3 DNA: TGCGCCAGCAGCCAATTGACAGGGGATAGGTACAATGAGCAGTTCTTC; CDR3 protein: CASSQLTGDRYNEQFF
clone size: many; D gene: TRBD2; J gene: TRBJ2-7; V gene: TRBV7-9; CDR3 DNA: TGTGCCAGCAGCCCCACTAGCGGGAGGGCCCTGAGGGAGCAGTACTTC; CDR3 protein: CASSPTSGRALREQYF
clone size: many; D gene: TRBD2; J gene: TRBJ2-5; V gene: TRBV29-1; CDR3 DNA: TGCAGCGTGCCGGGACTAGCACCCAACGGGGGGGGGACCCAGTACTTC; CDR3 protein: CSVPGLAPNGGGTQYF
clone size: few; D gene: .; J gene: TRBJ1-1; V gene: TRBV20-1; CDR3 DNA: TGCAGTGCTAGAGGTAGAGGCAGAACCATGAACACTGAAGCTTTCTTT; CDR3 protein: CSARGRGRTMNTEAFF
clone size: .; D gene: .; J gene: TRBJ2-7; V gene: TRBV28; CDR3 DNA: TGTGCCAGCAGTAGAGGAGGGAAACTGGGCGAGCAGTACTTC; CDR3 protein: CASSRGGKLGEQYF
clone size: few; D gene: .; J gene: TRBJ2-2; V gene: TRBV18; CDR3 DNA: TGTGCCAGCTCACCACGTCGAGGCTCCTCGAACACCGGGGAGCTGTTTTTT; CDR3 protein: CASSPRRGSSNTGELFF